What follows is one T cell receptor (beta chain) and its context. In the original analysis: Nucleated cell counts were estimated from reference gene primer amplification. The data were produced by immunoSEQ multiplex PCR, yet TCRdb's version contains in-frame clones alone and is incomplete. The DNA was the basis for D and trimming; V, J and clone size are from that table. The sample has roughly 300,000 clones; about 82% are singletons. The data are from a study of blood T cell repertoires in COVID-19. Across the study: COVID-19 samples from acute and convalescent phases originated in the United States, Italy and Spain. The analysed material was cDNA or gDNA that came from T cells, B-cell-depleted T cells, or PBMCs.

Germline V gene lookup returns CDR1 SGHVT and CDR2 SQSDAQ. V was pared by 3 bases and J by 8 bases, with 6 bases of the junction left unmatched. This CDR3 contains 15 residues. This sequence joins TRBV7-4 and TRBJ1-6, with 8 nucleotides matching TRBD1. Source material: peripheral blood. The TCR was taken from a human donor in a cohort sampled during active COVID-19. The CDR3 spells CASSLDRVFYSPLHF. As DNA, the CDR3 is TGTGCCAGCAGCTTGGACAGGGTGTTTTATTCACCCCTCCACTTT.